This record looks at one T cell receptor (beta chain) sequence and its context. This receptor's antigen is unknown. Per-nucleotide qualities are absent, and no much larger clonotype sits a single base away. This sample is part of a study of T cell responses to AZD1222 COVID-19 vaccine (dated by TCRdb to the early 2020s). Background for the entire study: AZD1222 recipients given second doses at about 4 weeks or at about 12 weeks were pooled, since spike-specific TCR depth and breadth were not found to differ between the two schedules. Trial participants were enrolled by age into 18-55, 56-69 and 70-plus year subgroups, with around 150, 28 and 57 TCR-sequenced participants respectively. A total of just over 230 trial participants underwent TCR sequencing, of whom roughly 210 had received two doses of AZD1222 and around 25 had received two doses of the MenACWY control vaccine.

The CDR3 regions of human TCRbeta chains were analyzed by immunosequencing. On the authors' methods: Repertoire TCRs were checked for matches against a reference library of SARS-CoV-2-specific TCRs that had been generated using the MIRA antigen-specificity platform. Breadth meant the fraction of unique TCRs that were SARS-CoV-2-associated, whereas depth meant the fraction of total T cells that were SARS-CoV-2-associated. Using the MIRA data, every spike-specific TCR was mapped to the spike region that the TCR reacted to and assigned to either a CD4 or a CD8 class. Log10-transformed breadth and depth values were compared by one-way ANOVA with Sidak's multiple comparisons tests. Imported from immuneACCESS, the table was reduced by TCRdb to in-frame sequences with V and J called. These copies leave out some clones; in studies compared against another copy, an unresolved V gene accounts for under half, and the cause of the remainder is not known. The V and J calls and clone size are taken from that table; D and trimming were inferred from the DNA. This sample comprises around 180,000 clones, 90% of them detected only once. The top ten hold 2.5% to 3% of the sample.

CDR1 and CDR2, per the germline V gene (reference sequence), are LGHDT and YNNKEL. The CDR3, cysteine through phenylalanine, is 14 amino acids long. The retained sequence is limited to the CDR3, 42 bases, with the frame set at the first base. The trim is 0 bases for V and 8 bases for J, with a gap of 13 bases between the germline ends. General findings and caveats noted by the study authors: In the small 56-69-year group, the increase in depth fell short of significance, most likely because of low power. Most participants were white British and females outnumbered males, and the authors suggested that clonal diversity may have been underestimated. Conclusions about previously exposed vaccinees are limited because only a handful of AZD1222 recipients were SARS-CoV-2 seropositive at baseline. After two AZD1222 doses, both the breadth and the depth of spike-specific TCRs were significantly higher than at day 0 and than in MenACWY recipients. Vaccine-associated CD4 TCRs spanned the whole spike protein, with dominant responses in regions 160-218 and 743-854. Because no samples from the day 14 peak response were available, repertoires could be characterized only after the peak T cell response. Reportedly, close to half of the unique spike-specific TCRs recognized epitopes lying outside the regions that are mutated in the B.1.351 and B.1.1.7 variants.

Reading the label with the study, this specimen's time point is: baseline before first vaccination. Vaccinee samples were obtained from the UK trials COV001 and COV002, which included a single-blind randomized controlled phase 2/3 trial of AZD1222 (ChAdOx1 nCoV-19) in healthy adults. Trial participant PBMC samples were collected at day 0 and day 28 after the second dose for TCRbeta chain sequencing. The material sequenced was peripheral blood, taken on day 0 of AZD1222 vaccination. The sequence came from an adult in good health. The chain couples TRBV3-1 (or the pseudogene TRBV3-2) to TRBJ1-2; TRBD1 could be the D gene, as 5 bases match. The DNA sequence is as follows: TGTGCCAGCAGCCAAGACCCCAGGGCGAGGGGCTACACCTTC. The resulting protein is CASSQDPRARGYTF.